In this sample, the clone carrying this T cell receptor (beta chain) turned up a few times. This entry belongs to a study of beta chain features in type 1 diabetes. CDR3 length: 15 amino acids. The trim removed 5 bases at V and 3 bases at J, leaving 7 bases unmatched. CDR1 and CDR2 from the germline V gene are SQVTM and ANQGSEA. TCRB transcripts that were expressed got sequenced, as all of the isolated RNA had been reverse transcribed. The method was immunoSEQ multiplex PCR; TCRdb's version includes in-frame clones alone and lacks a portion of them. The sample includes approximately 120,000 clones, roughly 40% of them seen just once. Averaging approximately 110 mL, one heparinised blood draw came from each individual donor.

The origin of this receptor is a woman between 18 and 29 years old in good health. Material for sequencing was stem cell memory CD4+ T cells from blood. The rearrangement links TRBV29-1 to TRBJ2-1; 10 bases align to TRBD2. The CDR3 region is CSVFKTSGLYNEQFF. CDR3 nucleotides: TGCAGCGTTTTCAAGACTAGCGGGCTCTACAATGAGCAGTTCTTC.